This is a list of T cell receptor beta chains from one sample in a study of blood T cell repertoires in COVID-19. Using immunoSEQ multiplex PCR, the repertoire was profiled, and TCRdb retains in-frame clones only, with some absent. Altogether around 400,000 clones are present, more than 75% being singletons, with the ten largest covering 2% to 2.5%. The sample was peripheral blood. The source of these receptors is a woman aged 60 to 75 with COVID-19, enrolled during active disease. Each CDR3 is given with its conserved first and last residue. A D gene is named only where the DNA matches it firmly. A row's size may be missing; if present it is once, few, many or a size class.

V gene,J gene,clone size,D gene,CDR3 DNA,CDR3 protein
TRBV6-5,TRBJ1-2,-,-,TGTGCCAGCAGTAACCGGGACACCTATGGCTACACCTTC,CASSNRDTYGYTF
TRBV4-1,TRBJ2-1,-,-,TGCGCCAGCAGCCAAGCGGCGGGTGGGGTCTACGAGCAGTTCTTC,CASSQAAGGVYEQFF
TRBV27,TRBJ2-3,-,TRBD2,TGTGCCAGCAGTTCCGCCCCTTCGCGGGGGGGGCGCACAGATACGCAGTATTTT,CASSSAPSRGGRTDTQYF
TRBV4-1,TRBJ2-1,-,TRBD1,TGCGCCAGCAGCGAAAGTTCCAGGGGGCCCCGGGGTGAGCAGTTCTTC,CASSESSRGPRGEQFF
TRBV5-5,TRBJ1-4,once,TRBD1,TGTGCCAGCAGCTTGAGGGACAGGGAGGGTTTTGAAAAACTGTTTTTT,CASSLRDREGFEKLFF
TRBV28,TRBJ1-1,-,-,TGTGCCAGCAGTTTATCTTTGAACACTGAAGCTTTCTTT,CASSLSLNTEAFF
TRBV19,TRBJ2-2,-,TRBD1,TGTGCCAGCCTCGGACAGGGGAGCACCGGGGAGCTGTTTTTT,CASLGQGSTGELFF
TRBV4-1,TRBJ1-2,-,-,TGCGCCAGCAGCCAGGAGGGACGGATATATGGCTACACCTTC,CASSQEGRIYGYTF
TRBV19,TRBJ1-6,-,TRBD1,TGTGCCAGTAGTCCCGGGACAGGGGGCGATTCACCCCTCCACTTT,CASSPGTGGDSPLHF
TRBV4-2,TRBJ1-2,-,-,TGTGCCAGCAGCCAAGAGAGGGCGGGGGGCTACACCTTC,CASSQERAGGYTF
TRBV6-6,TRBJ2-7,-,TRBD2,TGTGCCAGCGCCCGGGGGGGCTCATACGAGCAGTACTTC,CASARGGSYEQYF
TRBV25-1,TRBJ2-7,-,-,TGTGCCAGCAGTCTACCGGGTCCATCCTACGAGCAGTACTTC,CASSLPGPSYEQYF
TRBV3-1/TRBV3-2,TRBJ2-7,-,TRBD2,TGTGCCAGCAGCCCCAGACTAGCGGGGGACTACGAGCAGTACTTC,CASSPRLAGDYEQYF
TRBV3-1/TRBV3-2,TRBJ2-3,once,-,TGTGCCAGCAGCCACCGGGGGACAGATACGCAGTATTTT,CASSHRGTDTQYF
TRBV27,TRBJ1-2,once,-,TGTGCCAGCAGTTTATCTTACCCGGGGGGCTATGGCTACACCTTC,CASSLSYPGGYGYTF
TRBV27,TRBJ1-1,-,-,TGTGCCAGCAAAAGGAGATCGCTGAACACTGAAGCTTTCTTT,CASKRRSLNTEAFF
TRBV7-6,TRBJ1-4,-,-,TGTGCCAGCAGCTTAGTCCGGTCAGCGCGGAATGAAAAACTGTTTTTT,CASSLVRSARNEKLFF
TRBV7-7,TRBJ2-5,-,TRBD2,TGTGCTAGCAGCTCGGGGACTAGCGTGGGGACCCAGTACTTC,CASSSGTSVGTQYF
TRBV2,TRBJ1-5,-,-,TGTGCCAGCGGTCAGTTCAGTCAGCCCCAGCATTTT,CASGQFSQPQHF
TRBV5-4,TRBJ1-6,-,-,TGTGCCAGCATGACCCTGGGAACGCAGGGCTCACCCCTCCACTTT,CASMTLGTQGSPLHF
TRBV7-2,TRBJ2-1,-,TRBD2,TGTGCCAGCAGCTTAGGATTAGCGGGGGGGGACAATGAGCAGTTCTTC,CASSLGLAGGDNEQFF
TRBV18,TRBJ1-2,-,-,TGTGCCAGCTCCGGGGATGTCCCCAACTATGGCTACACCTTC,CASSGDVPNYGYTF
TRBV7-9,TRBJ1-4,-,TRBD1,TGTGCCAGCAGCAGCTCGGGACAGGGAAATGAAAAACTGTTTTTT,CASSSSGQGNEKLFF
TRBV7-6,TRBJ2-3,-,-,TGTGCCAGCAGCTTAGTTGCGGCAGATACGCAGTATTTT,CASSLVAADTQYF
TRBV11-3,TRBJ1-6,-,TRBD1,TGTGCCAGCAGCCAGGGGGGAGTTAATTCACCCCTCCACTTT,CASSQGGVNSPLHF
TRBV7-2,TRBJ1-2,-,TRBD1,TGTGCCAGCAGCTTAGCGACCCGACAGGGTCCCCATGGCTACACCTTC,CASSLATRQGPHGYTF
TRBV28,TRBJ1-5,once,-,TGTGCCAGCAGTTTCGGACAGCAGTATCAGCCCCAGCATTTT,CASSFGQQYQPQHF
TRBV7-2,TRBJ2-3,-,TRBD2,TGTGCCAGCAGCTTAGCGCAGTATATTAGCGGGGGCACAGATACGCAGTATTTT,CASSLAQYISGGTDTQYF
TRBV5-5,TRBJ1-3,-,-,TGTGCCAGCAGCAATCTTTCGACCGACTGGCCCACCATATATTTT,CASSNLSTDWPTIYF
TRBV12-1,TRBJ1-2,-,-,TGTGCCAGCAGCTTTGACAGAACGATTTACTATGGCTACACCTTC,CASSFDRTIYYGYTF
TRBV12-3/TRBV12-4,TRBJ1-4,-,-,TGTGCCAGCAGTTTAAACAGGGCTGAAAAACTGTTTTTT,CASSLNRAEKLFF
TRBV3-1/TRBV3-2,TRBJ1-2,many,-,TGTGCCAGCAGCCAGCGACCCGGGAATGGCTACACCTTC,CASSQRPGNGYTF
TRBV18,TRBJ1-2,-,-,TGTGCCAGCTCACCTCTCGACAGGAACTATGGCTACACCTTC,CASSPLDRNYGYTF
TRBV19,TRBJ2-6,-,TRBD1,TGTGCCAGCTCCCCGGGACAGAATGGGGCCAACGTCCTGACTTTC,CASSPGQNGANVLTF
TRBV6-5,TRBJ1-1,-,TRBD1,TGTGCCAGCAGCCAGAGACAGGGGGAGTCGGCTGAAGCTTTCTTT,CASSQRQGESAEAFF
TRBV4-2,TRBJ1-6,-,-,TGTGCCAGCAGCCAAGAAGCACCCCCTTTTACCTATAATTCACCCCTCCACTTT,CASSQEAPPFTYNSPLHF
TRBV5-1,TRBJ2-5,-,TRBD2,TGCGCCAGCAGCTTGCCAGCGGGGGGGAGGGAGACCCAGTACTTC,CASSLPAGGRETQYF
TRBV5-1,TRBJ2-3,once,-,TGCGCCAGCATCAAAGGTACAGGGCAAGGGACAGATACGCAGTATTTT,CASIKGTGQGTDTQYF
TRBV6-1,TRBJ1-2,once,TRBD1,TGTGCCAGCAGTGAATATACAGGGGACTATGGCTACACCTTC,CASSEYTGDYGYTF
TRBV5-1,TRBJ2-2,-,TRBD2,TGCGCCAGCAGCCCGACTAGCGGGGGAAGACCGAACACCGGGGAGCTGTTTTTT,CASSPTSGGRPNTGELFF
TRBV4-1,TRBJ2-3,-,-,TGCGCCAGCAGATTCGATTTTGCGGGGAACACGGATACGCAGTATTTT,CASRFDFAGNTDTQYF
TRBV5-1,TRBJ1-4,few,TRBD1,TGCGCCAGCAGCTTGACAGGGGCGGATGAAAAACTGTTTTTT,CASSLTGADEKLFF
TRBV7-9,TRBJ1-2,few,-,TGTGCCAGCAGCTTTAGAACAGATAACTATGGCTACACCTTC,CASSFRTDNYGYTF
TRBV28,TRBJ1-2,-,-,TGTGCCAGCACCGATTGGGCAGTATTTGGCTACACCTTC,CASTDWAVFGYTF
TRBV19,TRBJ1-5,-,-,TGTGCCAGTACCTCTCTCGCGGGAGGCAATCAGCCCCAGCATTTT,CASTSLAGGNQPQHF
TRBV29-1,TRBJ1-2,once,TRBD1,TGCAGCGTTGTGGGACAGGGGCCAAAGGGTGGCTACACCTTC,CSVVGQGPKGGYTF
TRBV24-1,TRBJ1-1,-,-,TGTGCCACCAGTTCTCGGGAGAGCGCTGAAGCTTTCTTT,CATSSRESAEAFF
TRBV7-3,TRBJ2-1,-,TRBD2,TGTGCCAGCAGCCCCCAACTAGCGGGGCGTAATGAGCAGTTCTTC,CASSPQLAGRNEQFF
TRBV27,TRBJ1-6,-,-,TGTGCCAGCAGTTATCGTCGTGATAATTCACCCCTCCACTTT,CASSYRRDNSPLHF
TRBV2,TRBJ1-2,-,-,TGTGCCAGCAGGGGGGACATCTCAAACTATGGCTACACCTTC,CASRGDISNYGYTF
TRBV27,TRBJ1-2,-,-,TGTGCCAGCAGTCCAGCCGGGAACTATGGCTACACCTTC,CASSPAGNYGYTF
TRBV3-1/TRBV3-2,TRBJ2-3,-,-,TGTGCCAGCAGTCAAAGACTGGTGACAGTCACAGATACGCAGTATTTT,CASSQRLVTVTDTQYF
TRBV12-5,TRBJ2-3,-,TRBD2,TGTGCTAGTGCCCTCAGCGGGGGGCCAGATACGCAGTATTTT,CASALSGGPDTQYF
TRBV23-1,TRBJ1-5,-,-,TGCGCCAGCAGTCTATCGAGAGGGCCCAGCGGGGATAGCAATCAGCCCCAGCATTTT,CASSLSRGPSGDSNQPQHF
TRBV7-2,TRBJ1-1,-,TRBD1,TGTGCCAGCAGCGTAGACAGGGGGCCAGATACTGAAGCTTTCTTT,CASSVDRGPDTEAFF
TRBV7-2,TRBJ2-2,once,TRBD2,TGTGCCAGCAGCCCGGGGGGGACGGCCGGGGAGCTGTTTTTT,CASSPGGTAGELFF